These 7 T cell receptor beta chains were sequenced from one sample in a study of T cell repertoires in cytomegalovirus infection (dated by TCRdb to between 2018 and 2021). According to the study, the label for this sample's treatment or condition signals: in vitro stimulation with specific CMV peptide epitopes to enrich CMV-specific T cells. The data were produced on an Illumina HiSeq 1500. TCRdb handled the public reads itself, with Q25 trimming in fastp and clone calling in MiXCR, and kept productive beta chains. Entries that share a CDR3 protein sequence are merged under the most common genes and DNA. This sample gives under 300,000 distinct CDR3 sequences in total; approximately 22% of them show up just once. Of the sample, under 25% falls within the top ten clones. Their specific antigens are unknown. Sequenced here: cultured PBMCs, sampled from culture after CMV antigen stimulation. These receptors all stem from a human donor in good health (CMV status not recorded). Some clones in this sample may be carry-over from other donors' samples.

This clonotype was seen only a few times. The chain joins TRBV15 to TRBJ1-3; D is unclear. The CDR3 loop spans 15 amino acids. Germline V CDR1 and CDR2: LNHNV, YYDKDF (reference sequence). V lost 8 bases, J lost 0 bases, and 14 bases lay in between. The CDR3 loop reads CATAGRSSSGNTIYF. CDR3 in DNA: TGTGCCACCGCGGGCAGGTCGAGCTCTGGAAACACCATATATTTT. The full variable domain, its missing parts supplied by reference TRBV15 and TRBJ1-3, is DAMVIQNPRYQVTQFGKPVTLSCSQTLNHNVMYWYQQKSSQAPKLLFHYYDKDFNNEADTPDNFQSRRPNTSFCFLDIRSPGLGDTAMYLCATAGRSSSGNTIYFGEGSWLTVV.

A remark on this clonotype: A read error is possible here, since a much larger clone lies one base away. Because the CDR3 is missing its conserved closing phenylalanine or tryptophan, this is likely a read error. The J gene is TRBJ2-7, the V gene TRBV6-1, with 10 bases aligning to TRBD1. V gave up 6 bases and J gave up 2 bases; unmatched junction bases: 4. CDR3 size: 14 residues. From germline, CDR1 is MNHNS and CDR2 SASEGT. Here the CDR3 DNA reads TGTGCCAGCAGGACCGGGACAGGGGCCTACGAGCAGTACCTC. Translation: CASRTGTGAYEQYL.

This clonotype was seen a handful of times. This sequence joins TRBV7-9 and TRBJ2-1, with 10 bases matching TRBD2. This CDR3 is built from 14 residues. Trimming at V came to 6 bases and at J to 7 bases, leaving 6 bases not matched to a gene. CDR1 SEHNR and CDR2 FQNEAQ come from the germline V gene (reference sequence). This CDR3 reads CASRGLATQNEQFF. The CDR3 coding sequence is TGTGCCAGCAGGGGACTAGCGACTCAGAATGAGCAGTTCTTC.

The J gene is TRBJ2-2, the V gene TRBV11-2; D possibly corresponds to TRBD2 (6 bases). V was shortened by 1 base and J by 5 bases, with 14 bases between the two germline ends. Germline CDR1 is SGHAT and CDR2 is FQNNGV. This CDR3 spans 16 amino acids. The CDR3: CASSLGVTRGTGELFF. For the CDR3, the DNA is TGTGCCAGCAGCTTAGGAGTGACTAGGGGAACCGGGGAGCTGTTTTTT.

This clonotype showed up just a few times. The chain uses TRBV12-3 or TRBV12-4 and TRBJ2-1; the match to TRBD2 covers 11 bases. J was trimmed by 4 bases and V by 5 bases; bases with no gene match: 10. This CDR3 is built from 17 residues. In DNA, the CDR3 is TGTGCCAGCAGTCCGAGACTAGCGGGGTTCCTATACAATGAGCAGTTCTTC. Translating gives CASSPRLAGFLYNEQFF.

The chain employs TRBV6-2 or TRBV6-3 and TRBJ1-1; perhaps TRBD1 as D (6 bases). V was pared by 4 bases and J by 1 base, with 13 bases between. This CDR3 comprises 15 residues. Germline loops: CDR1 MNHEY, CDR2 SVGEGT. For the CDR3, the DNA is TGTGCCAGCAGTTCCAGGGGCGTGGGGAACACTGAAGCTTTCTTT. Translating gives CASSSRGVGNTEAFF.

The chain carries TRBV29-1 and TRBJ2-1; D perhaps matches TRBD2 (6 bases). Germline loops: CDR1 SQVTM, CDR2 ANQGSEA. There are 14 residues in the CDR3. V lost 4 bases and J 7 bases, leaving 17 bases between the germline ends. CDR3 loop: CSVVPLTRGNEQFF. The CDR3 bases are TGCAGCGTTGTGCCACTGACTAGGGGAAATGAGCAGTTCTTC.